This T cell receptor (beta chain) was identified in a study of cytomegalovirus exposure and HLA in healthy donors. Study conclusions and caveats: It was about 150 TCR beta chains that were listed as cytomegalovirus-associated. Through in vitro validation, three CMV-associated chains were shown to be specific for CMV antigens.

Both 60 Vbeta primers and 13 Jbeta primers went into the PCR. Generated by immunoSEQ multiplex PCR, the TCRdb table keeps only in-frame clones and is missing some. The sample includes 200,000 to 250,000 clones, roughly 80% of them seen just once. Germline CDR1 SGHDT, CDR2 YYEEEE. The CDR3 runs 14 residues. Trimming removed 4 bases from V and 11 bases from J; junction bases left unmatched: 9. In the case of this clone: Its matching antigen is unknown.

This sequence originates from a woman in her 40s in good health and CMV-seropositive. The rearrangement uses TRBV5-6 and TRBJ2-3; 11 bases fit TRBD1. Sequencing was carried out using PBMCs. The CDR3: CASSPGTGGVGQYF. CDR3 DNA sequence: TGTGCCAGCAGCCCCGGGACAGGGGGTGTTGGGCAGTATTTT.